These T cell receptor beta chains were read from a single sample in a study of blood T cell repertoires in COVID-19. Measured with immunoSEQ multiplex PCR; TCRdb has only the in-frame clones, and not every one. This sample yields 250,000 or so clones, of which approximately 89% are seen a single time; less than 3.5% belongs to the top ten. The sequenced sample consisted of PBMCs or T cells enriched from blood (not recorded which). The source of these receptors is a man aged 40-49 years who had been exposed to COVID-19. Each CDR3 is given with its conserved first and last residue. Each record gives: V gene, J gene, D gene, clone size, CDR3 DNA, CDR3 protein. The D gene is left open where the match is weak. Rows give clone size only sometimes, using once, few, many, or a class for an expanded clone.

V gene: TRBV19
J gene: TRBJ2-2
D gene: TRBD1
clone size: .
CDR3 DNA: TGTGCCAGTAGTAGGGACAGGGGGAACACCGGGGAGCTGTTTTTT
CDR3 protein: CASSRDRGNTGELFF

V gene: TRBV28
J gene: TRBJ1-2
D gene: .
clone size: .
CDR3 DNA: TGTGCCAGCATCTCCCGGGGAGGCTACACCTTC
CDR3 protein: CASISRGGYTF

V gene: TRBV19
J gene: TRBJ2-1
D gene: TRBD2
clone size: .
CDR3 DNA: TGTGCCAGTAGTAGTAGCGGGAGGGCCGGAGTCAATGAGCAGTTCTTC
CDR3 protein: CASSSSGRAGVNEQFF

V gene: TRBV29-1
J gene: TRBJ2-6
D gene: .
clone size: once
CDR3 DNA: TGCAGCGTTGCCCGGGACATCTCTGGGGCCAACGTCCTGACTTTC
CDR3 protein: CSVARDISGANVLTF

V gene: TRBV2
J gene: TRBJ1-1
D gene: .
clone size: .
CDR3 DNA: TGTGCCAGCAACGAACAGGGGAACACTGAAGCTTTCTTT
CDR3 protein: CASNEQGNTEAFF

V gene: TRBV19
J gene: TRBJ2-7
D gene: TRBD1
clone size: once
CDR3 DNA: TGTGCCAGTAGTACGTTACCGGGACAGGGGTCGTACGAGCAGTACTTC
CDR3 protein: CASSTLPGQGSYEQYF

V gene: TRBV7-3
J gene: TRBJ2-1
D gene: .
clone size: .
CDR3 DNA: TGTGCCAGCAGCCTCCGGGACACAGAAATCAATGAGCAGTTCTTC
CDR3 protein: CASSLRDTEINEQFF

V gene: TRBV7-9
J gene: TRBJ1-6
D gene: .
clone size: .
CDR3 DNA: TGTGCCAGCGCAAAGACGGGAAATAATTCACCCCTCCACTTT
CDR3 protein: CASAKTGNNSPLHF

V gene: TRBV11-2
J gene: TRBJ2-1
D gene: TRBD2
clone size: .
CDR3 DNA: TGTGCCAGCAGCTTAGAACTAGCGGGAGGAAATGAGCAGTTCTTC
CDR3 protein: CASSLELAGGNEQFF

V gene: TRBV14
J gene: TRBJ2-1
D gene: .
clone size: .
CDR3 DNA: TGTGCCAGCAGCCAAATATTAGGGGTCATTGCGTCTGAGCAGTTCTTC
CDR3 protein: CASSQILGVIASEQFF

V gene: TRBV9
J gene: TRBJ2-6
D gene: .
clone size: .
CDR3 DNA: TGTGCCAGCAGCGGGACACACGGGGCCAACGTCCTGACTTTC
CDR3 protein: CASSGTHGANVLTF

V gene: TRBV28
J gene: TRBJ2-6
D gene: .
clone size: .
CDR3 DNA: TGTGCCAGCAGTTTAGATAGCTCTGGGGCCAACGTCCTGACTTTC
CDR3 protein: CASSLDSSGANVLTF

V gene: TRBV7-9
J gene: TRBJ1-5
D gene: TRBD1
clone size: once
CDR3 DNA: TGTGCCAGCAGCGATGATTTACAGGGGCCCCATCAGCCCCAGCATTTT
CDR3 protein: CASSDDLQGPHQPQHF

V gene: TRBV5-1
J gene: TRBJ2-1
D gene: .
clone size: .
CDR3 DNA: TGCGCCAGCAGCAATCAGGGGAGCTCCTACAATGAGCAGTTCTTC
CDR3 protein: CASSNQGSSYNEQFF

V gene: TRBV30
J gene: TRBJ1-1
D gene: .
clone size: .
CDR3 DNA: TGTGCCTGGAGGCCAGGGTCTGAAGCTTTCTTT
CDR3 protein: CAWRPGSEAFF

V gene: TRBV28
J gene: TRBJ1-6
D gene: .
clone size: .
CDR3 DNA: TGTGCCAGCAGTTCCAGCTCCTATAATTCACCCCTCCACTTT
CDR3 protein: CASSSSSYNSPLHF

V gene: TRBV11-2
J gene: TRBJ2-7
D gene: .
clone size: .
CDR3 DNA: TGTGCCAGCAGCTTAGGGTTCAATTGGACATCTTCCCCCCTCTACGAGCAGTACTTC
CDR3 protein: CASSLGFNWTSSPLYEQYF

V gene: TRBV29-1
J gene: TRBJ2-7
D gene: .
clone size: .
CDR3 DNA: TGCAGCGCCGGGGGGGACAGGGACTACGAGCAGTACTTC
CDR3 protein: CSAGGDRDYEQYF

V gene: TRBV15
J gene: TRBJ1-4
D gene: TRBD1
clone size: .
CDR3 DNA: TGTGCCACCAGCAGTAGACAGGGGGATGAAAAACTGTTTTTT
CDR3 protein: CATSSRQGDEKLFF

V gene: TRBV19
J gene: TRBJ2-7
D gene: .
clone size: .
CDR3 DNA: TGTGCCAGTAGTATTAGCTCCCGCTCCTACGAGCAGTACTTC
CDR3 protein: CASSISSRSYEQYF

V gene: TRBV9
J gene: TRBJ2-7
D gene: .
clone size: .
CDR3 DNA: TGTGCCAGCAGCGCAACCGGGGTTAACCTTTACGAGCAGTACTTC
CDR3 protein: CASSATGVNLYEQYF

V gene: TRBV6-5
J gene: TRBJ1-6
D gene: TRBD1
clone size: .
CDR3 DNA: TGTGCCAGCAGCCGAGCAGACAGGGGTAATTCACCCCTCCACTTT
CDR3 protein: CASSRADRGNSPLHF

V gene: TRBV4-1
J gene: TRBJ2-5
D gene: .
clone size: .
CDR3 DNA: TGCGCCAGCAGCCTCCCCGAAGAGACCCAGTACTTC
CDR3 protein: CASSLPEETQYF

V gene: TRBV11-2
J gene: TRBJ2-1
D gene: .
clone size: .
CDR3 DNA: TGTGCCAGCAGCTGGGCGGACTACCAAAGCTCCTACAATGAGCAGTTCTTC
CDR3 protein: CASSWADYQSSYNEQFF

V gene: TRBV7-9
J gene: TRBJ2-7
D gene: TRBD1
clone size: .
CDR3 DNA: TGTGCCAGCAGCACGGGACAGGGGGTCGGCGAGCAGTACTTC
CDR3 protein: CASSTGQGVGEQYF

V gene: TRBV12-5
J gene: TRBJ2-1
D gene: TRBD2
clone size: once
CDR3 DNA: TGTGCTAGTGGTTTGACTAGCGGGAGCTCCTACAATGAGCAGTTCTTC
CDR3 protein: CASGLTSGSSYNEQFF

V gene: TRBV30
J gene: TRBJ2-7
D gene: .
clone size: .
CDR3 DNA: TGTGCCTGGAGTGTAGTGGGACAATCCTACGAGCAGTACTTC
CDR3 protein: CAWSVVGQSYEQYF

V gene: TRBV5-4
J gene: TRBJ1-3
D gene: .
clone size: .
CDR3 DNA: TGTGCCAGCAGCCCTGGGGCAGGGTCCTTTTCTGGAAACACCATATATTTT
CDR3 protein: CASSPGAGSFSGNTIYF

V gene: TRBV5-5
J gene: TRBJ2-5
D gene: TRBD2
clone size: .
CDR3 DNA: TGTGCCAGCAGCTTGAGGCGGGAGGAAGAGACCCAGTACTTC
CDR3 protein: CASSLRREEETQYF

V gene: TRBV19
J gene: TRBJ1-1
D gene: .
clone size: .
CDR3 DNA: TGTGCCAGTAGTATGACGCAGACTCTGAACACTGAAGCTTTCTTT
CDR3 protein: CASSMTQTLNTEAFF

V gene: TRBV6-5
J gene: TRBJ2-7
D gene: TRBD2
clone size: .
CDR3 DNA: TGTGCCAGCAGTTCCAGCGGGAACTACGAGCAGTACTTC
CDR3 protein: CASSSSGNYEQYF

V gene: TRBV27
J gene: TRBJ2-1
D gene: TRBD1
clone size: .
CDR3 DNA: TGTGCCAGCAGCTCCGGGACAGTAGCCTACAATGAGCAGTTCTTC
CDR3 protein: CASSSGTVAYNEQFF

V gene: TRBV3-1/TRBV3-2
J gene: TRBJ1-4
D gene: .
clone size: .
CDR3 DNA: TGTGCCAGCAGCCAAGGGAAGGGGCTGATTAATGAAAAACTGTTTTTT
CDR3 protein: CASSQGKGLINEKLFF

V gene: TRBV29-1
J gene: TRBJ2-2
D gene: TRBD1
clone size: .
CDR3 DNA: TGCAGCGTAGACCCCGGCAGGGGGTACGCCGGGGAGCTGTTTTTT
CDR3 protein: CSVDPGRGYAGELFF

V gene: TRBV5-1
J gene: TRBJ2-7
D gene: TRBD1
clone size: .
CDR3 DNA: TGCGCCAGCAGCTTGGCAGGGGGAACCGAGCAGTACTTC
CDR3 protein: CASSLAGGTEQYF

V gene: TRBV19
J gene: TRBJ2-2
D gene: .
clone size: .
CDR3 DNA: TGTGCCAGTAGTAGCCCCAGGGGAATCAAGAACACCGGGGAGCTGTTTTTT
CDR3 protein: CASSSPRGIKNTGELFF

V gene: TRBV7-9
J gene: TRBJ2-1
D gene: TRBD2
clone size: .
CDR3 DNA: TGTGCCAGCAGCCCAGCTAGCGGGCTCTACAATGAGCAGTTCTTC
CDR3 protein: CASSPASGLYNEQFF

V gene: TRBV6-5
J gene: TRBJ2-7
D gene: .
clone size: .
CDR3 DNA: TGTGCCAGCAGAAGCGGGACAGGACACTACGAGCAGTACTTC
CDR3 protein: CASRSGTGHYEQYF

V gene: TRBV12-3/TRBV12-4
J gene: TRBJ2-7
D gene: .
clone size: .
CDR3 DNA: TGTGCCAGCAGCTCGTTTTCCCACGAGCAGTACTTC
CDR3 protein: CASSSFSHEQYF

V gene: TRBV14
J gene: TRBJ2-5
D gene: .
clone size: .
CDR3 DNA: TGTGCCAGCAGCCAAGAGATACAGCTGTACCAAGAGACCCAGTACTTC
CDR3 protein: CASSQEIQLYQETQYF

V gene: TRBV19
J gene: TRBJ1-5
D gene: .
clone size: once
CDR3 DNA: TGTGCCAGTAGTATTGGGGGCGGTAGCAATCAGCCCCAGCATTTT
CDR3 protein: CASSIGGGSNQPQHF

V gene: TRBV3-1/TRBV3-2
J gene: TRBJ1-4
D gene: .
clone size: .
CDR3 DNA: TGTGCCAGCAGCAAATTTCGTAGGGAGGGGAATGAAAAACTGTTTTTT
CDR3 protein: CASSKFRREGNEKLFF

V gene: TRBV12-5
J gene: TRBJ2-2
D gene: .
clone size: once
CDR3 DNA: TGTGCTAGTGGTGTCGACAGGTTCGCGAACACCGGGGAGCTGTTTTTT
CDR3 protein: CASGVDRFANTGELFF

V gene: TRBV19
J gene: TRBJ2-1
D gene: .
clone size: .
CDR3 DNA: TGTGCCAGTAGGACAGTAGGGGAGCAGTTCTTC
CDR3 protein: CASRTVGEQFF

V gene: TRBV4-3
J gene: TRBJ1-1
D gene: .
clone size: .
CDR3 DNA: TGCGCCAGCAGCCAAATGACAGGACCGAACACTGAAGCTTTCTTT
CDR3 protein: CASSQMTGPNTEAFF

V gene: TRBV19
J gene: TRBJ2-2
D gene: TRBD1
clone size: .
CDR3 DNA: TGTGCCACGAACCCCGGGACAGACACCGGGGAGCTGTTTTTT
CDR3 protein: CATNPGTDTGELFF

V gene: TRBV5-6
J gene: TRBJ2-7
D gene: TRBD2
clone size: .
CDR3 DNA: TGTGCCAGCAGCTTGACTACGATGACTAGCGGGAGCCACGAGCAGTACTTC
CDR3 protein: CASSLTTMTSGSHEQYF

V gene: TRBV28
J gene: TRBJ2-1
D gene: TRBD2
clone size: .
CDR3 DNA: TGTGCCAGCAGTTTTGTGGGGGAGGGTCTCAATGAGCAGTTCTTC
CDR3 protein: CASSFVGEGLNEQFF

V gene: TRBV18
J gene: TRBJ2-3
D gene: .
clone size: once
CDR3 DNA: TGTGCCAGCTCGCTCGACAAAGCCCGCACAGATACGCAGTATTTT
CDR3 protein: CASSLDKARTDTQYF

V gene: TRBV5-1
J gene: TRBJ1-2
D gene: .
clone size: .
CDR3 DNA: TGCGCCAGCAGCCAACGTTACTCGGGACATTCGGATGGCTACACCTTC
CDR3 protein: CASSQRYSGHSDGYTF

V gene: TRBV30
J gene: TRBJ2-7
D gene: .
clone size: .
CDR3 DNA: TGTGCCTGGAGTGTATCTGGGGGGATCGAGCAGTACTTC
CDR3 protein: CAWSVSGGIEQYF

V gene: TRBV7-3
J gene: TRBJ2-3
D gene: TRBD2
clone size: .
CDR3 DNA: TGTGCCAGCAGACTAAACCCTGGACTAGCGGGAACAGATACGCAGTATTTT
CDR3 protein: CASRLNPGLAGTDTQYF

V gene: TRBV23-1
J gene: TRBJ2-6
D gene: .
clone size: .
CDR3 DNA: TGCGCCAGCAGTCAATCGCCGGGGACTGGGGCCAACGTCCTGACTTTC
CDR3 protein: CASSQSPGTGANVLTF

V gene: TRBV5-4
J gene: TRBJ1-2
D gene: TRBD1
clone size: .
CDR3 DNA: TGTGCCAGCAGCTTGGAGTCAGGGGGCGCGGATGGCTACACCTTC
CDR3 protein: CASSLESGGADGYTF

V gene: TRBV2
J gene: TRBJ2-2
D gene: .
clone size: .
CDR3 DNA: TGTGCCAGCAGTGAAGCCCACAGCACCGGGGAGCTGTTTTTT
CDR3 protein: CASSEAHSTGELFF